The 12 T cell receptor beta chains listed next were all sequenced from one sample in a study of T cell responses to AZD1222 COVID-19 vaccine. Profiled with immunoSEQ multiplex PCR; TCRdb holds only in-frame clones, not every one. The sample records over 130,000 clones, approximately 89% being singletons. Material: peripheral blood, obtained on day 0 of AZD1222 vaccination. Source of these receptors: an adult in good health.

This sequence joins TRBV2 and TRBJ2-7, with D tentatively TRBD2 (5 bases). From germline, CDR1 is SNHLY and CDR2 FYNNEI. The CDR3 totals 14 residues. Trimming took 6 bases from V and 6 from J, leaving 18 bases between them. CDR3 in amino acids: CASSLAIPFSEQYF. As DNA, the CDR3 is TGTGCCAGCAGCTTAGCGATCCCGTTCTCCGAGCAGTACTTC.

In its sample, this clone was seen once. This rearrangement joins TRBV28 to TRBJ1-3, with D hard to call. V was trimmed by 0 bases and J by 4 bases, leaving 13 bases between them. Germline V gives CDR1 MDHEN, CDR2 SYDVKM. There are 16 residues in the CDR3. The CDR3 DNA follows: TGTGCCAGCAGTTTATGGGGGATCTCTAGCGGAAACACCATATATTTT. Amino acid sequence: CASSLWGISSGNTIYF.

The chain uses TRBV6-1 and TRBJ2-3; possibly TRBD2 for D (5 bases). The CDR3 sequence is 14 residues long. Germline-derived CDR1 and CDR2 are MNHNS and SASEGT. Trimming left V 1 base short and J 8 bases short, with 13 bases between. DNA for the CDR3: TGTGCCAGCAGTGAAGGGCTAGCAGACGGTACGCAGTATTTT. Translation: CASSEGLADGTQYF.

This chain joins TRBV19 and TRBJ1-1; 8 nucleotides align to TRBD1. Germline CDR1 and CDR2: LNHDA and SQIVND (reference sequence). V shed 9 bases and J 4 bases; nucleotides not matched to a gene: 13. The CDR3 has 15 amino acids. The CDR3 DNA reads TGTGCCAGCACCAACCCGGACAGGGTGGGCACTGAAGCTTTCTTT. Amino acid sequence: CASTNPDRVGTEAFF.

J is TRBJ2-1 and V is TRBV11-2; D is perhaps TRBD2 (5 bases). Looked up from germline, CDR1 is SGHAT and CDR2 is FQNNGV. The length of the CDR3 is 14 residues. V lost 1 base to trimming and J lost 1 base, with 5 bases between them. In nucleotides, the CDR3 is TGTGCCAGCAGCTTAGCGGGGTCCTACAATGAGCAGTTCTTC. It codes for CASSLAGSYNEQFF.

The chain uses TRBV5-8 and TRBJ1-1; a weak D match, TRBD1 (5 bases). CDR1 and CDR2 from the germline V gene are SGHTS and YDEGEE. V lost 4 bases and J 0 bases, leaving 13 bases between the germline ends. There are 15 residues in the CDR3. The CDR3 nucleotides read TGTGCCAGCAGCATGGGGCGACACGTGAACACTGAAGCTTTCTTT. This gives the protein CASSMGRHVNTEAFF.

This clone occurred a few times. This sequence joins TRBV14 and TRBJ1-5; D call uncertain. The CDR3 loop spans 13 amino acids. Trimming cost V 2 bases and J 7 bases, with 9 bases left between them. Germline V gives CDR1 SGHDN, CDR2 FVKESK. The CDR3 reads CASSQSLEQPQHF. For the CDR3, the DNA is TGTGCCAGCAGCCAATCCCTGGAACAGCCCCAGCATTTT.

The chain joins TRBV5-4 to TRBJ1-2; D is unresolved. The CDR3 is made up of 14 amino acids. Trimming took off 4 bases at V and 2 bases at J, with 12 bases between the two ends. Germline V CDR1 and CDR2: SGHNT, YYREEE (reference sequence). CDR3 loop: CASSPPRGNYGYTF. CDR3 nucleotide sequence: TGTGCCAGCAGCCCCCCCCGGGGAAACTATGGCTACACCTTC.

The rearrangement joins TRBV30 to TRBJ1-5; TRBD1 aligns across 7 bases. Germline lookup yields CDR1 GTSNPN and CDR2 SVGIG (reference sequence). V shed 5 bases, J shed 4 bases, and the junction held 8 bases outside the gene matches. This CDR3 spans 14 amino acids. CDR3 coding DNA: TGTGCCTGGGGGAGACAGGGAGGTAATCAGCCCCAGCATTTT. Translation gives CAWGRQGGNQPQHF.

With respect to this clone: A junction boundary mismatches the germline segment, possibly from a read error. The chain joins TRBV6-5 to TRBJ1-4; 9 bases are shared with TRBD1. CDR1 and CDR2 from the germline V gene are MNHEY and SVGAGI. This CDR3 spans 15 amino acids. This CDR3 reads CASSNSGQGSEKLFF. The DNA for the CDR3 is TGTGCCAGCAGTAACTCGGGACAGGGATCCGAAAAACTGTTTTTT.

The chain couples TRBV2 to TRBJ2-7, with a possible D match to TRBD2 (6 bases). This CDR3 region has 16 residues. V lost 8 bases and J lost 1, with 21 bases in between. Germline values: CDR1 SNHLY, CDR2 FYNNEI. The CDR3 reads CASRPIERAGSYEQYF. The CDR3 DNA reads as TGTGCCAGCCGCCCTATAGAGCGGGCCGGGTCCTACGAGCAGTACTTC.

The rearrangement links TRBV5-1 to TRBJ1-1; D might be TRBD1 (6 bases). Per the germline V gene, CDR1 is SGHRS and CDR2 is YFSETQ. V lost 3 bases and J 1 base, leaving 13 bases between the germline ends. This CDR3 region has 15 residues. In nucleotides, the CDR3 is TGCGCCAGCAGCTCCCTACAGGGCCCGAACACTGAAGCTTTCTTT. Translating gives CASSSLQGPNTEAFF.